The 30 T cell receptor beta chains below come from one sample, sequenced in a study of human T cells and chemical hapten exposure. Time point reported: patch test 1, 2 weeks after DPC sensitization. This sample's treatment: therapeutic diphenylcyclopropenone sensitization with weekly scalp DPC. The total RNA was obtained from whole blood that was not fractionated. A single record per CDR3 protein comes from TCRdb applying MiXCR to the RACE reads. Among about 37,000 distinct CDR3 sequences listed, about 6.3% were seen once. The input for sequencing was whole blood, taken in connection with sensitization to the hapten diphenylcyclopropenone (DPC). The receptors come from a woman aged 30 to 39 with alopecia areata. Some clones in this sample may be carry-over from other donors' samples.

In this sample, this clonotype turned up a few times. The V gene is TRBV5-6, the J gene TRBJ2-7; 10 positions agree with TRBD1. The CDR3 contains 16 residues. The V gene end was trimmed by 4 bases and the J gene end by 2 bases; junction bases not matched to a gene: 9. Germline CDR1 SGHDT, CDR2 YYEEEE. CDR3 DNA sequence: TGTGCCAGCAGCCGACCCCGGACAGGGGGGGCCTACGAGCAGTACTTC. Protein: CASSRPRTGGAYEQYF.

The chain joins TRBV20-1 to TRBJ1-1; 8 bases are a match to TRBD1. The CDR3 is 14 residues long. J gave up 1 base and V 2 bases, and 3 bases lay outside the gene matches. The germline CDR1 and CDR2 sequences are DFQATT and SNEGSKA (reference sequence). The CDR3 nucleotides read TGCAGTGCTAGACCAGGGGGCTCGAACACTGAAGCTTTCTTT. This codes for CSARPGGSNTEAFF.

The V call is TRBV6-2 or TRBV6-3, the J call TRBJ1-2, with D uncertain. Trimming cost V 6 bases and J 5 bases, with 19 bases left between them. The germline gives CDR1 MNHEY, CDR2 SVGEGT. The CDR3 length is 15 residues. CDR3 loop: CASSPDSSRRYGYTF. The DNA of the CDR3 is TGTGCCAGCAGCCCGGACTCATCCAGACGTTATGGCTACACCTTC.

This clonotype appeared a few times. This chain joins TRBV12-3 or TRBV12-4 and TRBJ2-3, with TRBD2 matching 8 bases. The CDR3 is made up of 15 amino acids. Losses at the gene ends were 3 bases for V and 6 bases for J; bases not matched to a gene: 8. The CDR3 spells CASSFSGGGRDTQYF. In nucleotides, the CDR3 is TGTGCCAGCAGTTTCTCTGGCGGGGGGCGGGATACGCAGTATTTT.

This clonotype was seen ten or more times. Here the CDR3 DNA reads TGTGCCAGCGTGGGACTAGCGGAAAAAGAGACCCAGTACTTC. It is translated as CASVGLAEKETQYF. The chain joins TRBV12-3 or TRBV12-4 to TRBJ2-5, with 11 positions matching TRBD2. The trim removed 8 bases at V and 3 bases at J, leaving 5 bases unmatched. CDR3 length: 14 amino acids.

The table lists this clonotype with many counts. V usage is TRBV5-1 and J usage is TRBJ1-2; 7 bases map to TRBD1. V was pared by 0 bases and J by 7 bases, with 3 bases of the junction left unmatched. CDR3 length equals 13 residues. Per germline, CDR1 SGHRS and CDR2 YFSETQ. CDR3 loop: CASSLGTGSGYTF. CDR3 nucleotide sequence: TGCGCCAGCAGCTTGGGGACAGGTTCTGGCTACACCTTC.

This clonotype was seen many times. V usage is TRBV28 and J usage is TRBJ1-1; the D is unclear. Germline V lookup: CDR1 MDHEN, CDR2 SYDVKM. The length of the CDR3 is 13 residues. V was pared by 7 bases and J by 2 bases, with 11 bases between. CDR3 nucleotides: TGTGCCAGCATCTACCGCGGAAACACTGAAGCTTTCTTT. This encodes CASIYRGNTEAFF.

This chain uses TRBV6-1 with TRBJ2-3; 10 bases are a match to TRBD1. The ends lost 8 bases at V and 7 bases at J; junction bases unmatched: 15. CDR1 and CDR2 from the germline V gene are MNHNS and SASEGT. This CDR3 comprises 16 residues. The DNA for the CDR3 is TGTGCCAGCCAACAAGACAGGGGGCTGCGAGGATATACGCAGTATTTT. Encoded protein: CASQQDRGLRGYTQYF.

The V and J genes are TRBV7-8 and TRBJ1-5, with TRBD1 identical over 10 bases. Trimming took 5 bases from V and 1 from J; bases not matched to a gene: 14. Germline CDR1 is SGHVS and CDR2 is FQNEAQ. CDR3 length: 19 residues. The CDR3 here is CASSPSRDRGFTSNQPQHF. The DNA for the CDR3 is TGTGCCAGCAGCCCGAGCCGGGACAGGGGATTCACAAGCAATCAGCCCCAGCATTTT.

The V call is TRBV19, the J call TRBJ1-5, with D uncertain. CDR1 is LNHDA, CDR2 SQIVND, per germline (reference sequence). The CDR3 contains 16 residues. Trimming shortened V by 6 bases and J by 1 base, and 16 bases separated the two germline ends. The CDR3 sequence: CASSSHRGPSNQPQHF. The CDR3 nucleotides read TGTGCCAGTAGCTCCCACCGCGGGCCGAGCAATCAGCCCCAGCATTTT.

This clonotype was recorded many times. This chain connects TRBV4-2 to TRBJ1-1; no clear D. CDR1 is LGHNA, CDR2 YNFKEQ, per germline. This CDR3 has 14 residues. The V end lost 0 bases, the J end lost 12 bases, and 17 bases lay between the germline ends. In DNA form, the CDR3 reads TGTGCCAGCAGCCAAGATGCGGGGTCGGCCGGGTCTTTCTTT. This sequence encodes CASSQDAGSAGSFF.

This clonotype has just a few counts. The chain's CDR3 is CASSGPGRGYNEQFF. The CDR3 DNA follows: TGTGCCAGCAGTGGGCCGGGCAGGGGTTACAATGAGCAGTTCTTC. This chain joins TRBV12-3 or TRBV12-4 and TRBJ2-1; perhaps TRBD1 as D (6 bases). The CDR3 loop spans 15 amino acids. Trimming cost V 5 bases and J 4 bases, with 15 bases left between them.

This clonotype has only a few counts. The chain combines TRBV27 with TRBJ2-7, with D hard to call. V lost 1 base and J lost 6, with 10 bases in between. The germline CDR1 and CDR2 sequences are MNHEY and SMNVEV (reference sequence). The CDR3 is 13 residues long. The CDR3 spells CASSLYPVGEQYF. The CDR3 bases are TGTGCCAGCAGTTTATACCCCGTGGGCGAGCAGTACTTC.

The genes are TRBV12-3 or TRBV12-4 and TRBJ2-5; no firm D call. The CDR3 covers 12 residues. Trimming stripped 3 bases from V and 5 bases from J, with 7 bases between. The DNA for the CDR3 is TGTGCCAGCAGTTTGAGTTGGGAGACCCAGTACTTC. Translation: CASSLSWETQYF.

This clonotype was recorded at least ten times. The rearrangement joins TRBV29-1 to TRBJ1-2; tentative D call: TRBD1 (6 bases). Germline V CDR1 and CDR2: SQVTM, ANQGSEA. This CDR3 spans 13 amino acids. Trimming removed 3 bases from V and 3 bases from J, with 11 bases in between. CDR3 residues: CSVELGGHYGYTF. In nucleotides, the CDR3 is TGCAGCGTTGAGTTGGGGGGCCACTATGGCTACACCTTC.

This clonotype came up many times. The chain links TRBV3-1 to TRBJ1-4, with a tentative D call TRBD1 (5 bases). Trimming took off 1 base at V and 14 bases at J, with 11 bases between the two ends. Germline V gene sequence: CDR1 LGHDT, CDR2 YNNKEL (reference sequence). The CDR3 sequence is 12 residues long. The CDR3 sequence: CASSQGSGRLFF. DNA of the CDR3: TGTGCCAGCAGCCAAGGGTCAGGGCGTCTGTTTTTT.

This clonotype was observed many times. The rearrangement uses TRBV6-1 and TRBJ1-1; weak D call: TRBD1 (6 bases). Per the germline V gene, CDR1 is MNHNS and CDR2 is SASEGT. Trimming took off 7 bases at V and 5 bases at J, with 20 bases between the two ends. CDR3 length equals 15 residues. The CDR3 DNA follows: TGTGCCAGCATCCGAATGGGGGCGTCAGGTACTGAAGCTTTCTTT. Translation: CASIRMGASGTEAFF.

This clonotype was counted a few times. J is TRBJ2-7 and V is TRBV7-9, with D possibly TRBD1 on 5 matching bases. Trimming stripped 5 bases from V and 1 base from J, with 12 bases between. Germline CDR1 is SEHNR and CDR2 is FQNEAQ (reference sequence). This CDR3 has 14 amino acids. CDR3 nucleotide sequence: TGTGCCAGCAGCGCGTCAGGGTCATCCTACGAGCAGTACTTC. It codes for CASSASGSSYEQYF.

This clonotype was found many times. V and J are TRBV20-1 and TRBJ2-1, with 12 positions matching TRBD2. CDR1 is DFQATT and CDR2 is SNEGSKA in the germline V gene (reference sequence). This CDR3 is built from 14 residues. V shed 4 bases, J shed 6 bases, and the junction held 4 bases outside the gene matches. The CDR3 region is CSAKLTSGGNEQFF. CDR3 DNA sequence: TGCAGTGCTAAATTGACTAGCGGGGGCAATGAGCAGTTCTTC.

A few counts support this clonotype. J is TRBJ2-7 and V is TRBV27; no firm D call. CDR1 is MNHEY, CDR2 SMNVEV, per germline (reference sequence). The CDR3 spans 13 residues. Trimming took off 2 bases at V and 5 bases at J, with 10 bases between the two ends. DNA of the CDR3: TGTGCCAGCAGTTTAAGGCAGGCCCACGAGCAGTACTTC. It yields the protein CASSLRQAHEQYF.

This clonotype was observed many times. V gene TRBV6-6 combines with J gene TRBJ1-2, with D maybe TRBD1 (6 bases). This CDR3 comprises 15 residues. Trimming cost V 6 bases and J 8 bases, with 22 bases left between them. Germline values: CDR1 MNHNY, CDR2 SVGAGI (reference sequence). CDR3 coding DNA: TGTGCCAGCAGGGGGGTCGGCAGGGGCGAGGGCGGCTACACCTTC. It is translated as CASRGVGRGEGGYTF.

This clonotype has ten or more counts. The chain recombines TRBV6-2 or TRBV6-3 with TRBJ2-3; D tentatively reads TRBD1 or TRBD2 (5 bases each). CDR1 and CDR2 (germline): MNHEY, SVGEGT. The ends were cut back, 2 bases at V and 4 bases at J, with 31 bases in the middle. The CDR3 sequence is 21 residues long. The CDR3, as DNA: TGTGCCAGCAGTTACCCCTCGTCCGGGACCACTACAGGAGGCACAGCAGATACGCAGTATTTT. Translating gives CASSYPSSGTTTGGTADTQYF.

Ten or more counts support this clonotype. CDR3: CASSRQGNNQPQHF. The CDR3 nucleotides are TGTGCCAGCAGTCGACAGGGTAATAATCAGCCCCAGCATTTT. The V gene is TRBV12-3 or TRBV12-4, the J gene TRBJ1-5; 7 bases match TRBD1. V trimming: 5 bases; J trimming: 4 bases; junction bases outside the gene matches: 5. The CDR3 runs to 14 residues.

This clonotype has only a few counts. The chain uses TRBV20-1 and TRBJ2-5, with unresolved D. The CDR3 extends over 13 amino acids. CDR1 is DFQATT and CDR2 is SNEGSKA in the germline V gene (reference sequence). V was trimmed by 3 bases and J by 7 bases, leaving 15 bases between them. CDR3 amino acids: CSASFPALGTQYF. The CDR3 DNA sequence: TGCAGTGCTAGCTTCCCCGCTTTGGGGACCCAGTACTTC.

By sample share, this clonotype is medium-sized. The chain links TRBV11-2 to TRBJ2-1; no firm D call. The CDR3 length is 11 residues. V lost 1 base, J lost 9 bases, and 4 bases lay in between. Germline-derived CDR1 and CDR2 are SGHAT and FQNNGV. CDR3 sequence: CASSLAREQFF. The CDR3 DNA reads TGTGCCAGCAGCTTAGCTCGTGAGCAGTTCTTC. Using reference TRBV11-2 and TRBJ2-1 for the parts outside the CDR3, the full variable domain is EAGVAQSPRYKIIEKRQSVAFWCNPISGHATLYWYQQILGQGPKLLIQFQNNGVVDDSQLPKDRFSAERLKGVDSTLKIQPAKLEDSAVYLCASSLAREQFFGPGTRLTVL.

This clonotype was counted between two and nine times. The DNA of the CDR3 is TGTGCCAGCAGCTTAGGATCGAACACCGGGGAGCTGTTTTTT. Its translation is CASSLGSNTGELFF. The rearrangement uses TRBV7-8 and TRBJ2-2; the D is unclear. Trimming took off 1 base at V and 0 bases at J, with 3 bases between the two ends. The CDR3 contains 14 residues. The V gene's germline CDR1 is SGHVS and CDR2 FQNEAQ.

The chain has TRBV9 and TRBJ2-1, with TRBD2 identical over 12 bases. Trimming removed 1 base from V and 8 bases from J; junction bases left unmatched: 7. CDR1 and CDR2 from the germline V gene are SGDLS and YYNGEE. The CDR3 covers 16 residues. CDR3 DNA: TGTGCCAGCAGCGTATCTACTAGCGGGGGGATGTATGAGCAGTTCTTC. Translating gives CASSVSTSGGMYEQFF.

In its sample, this clonotype was seen a few times. The CDR3 nucleotides read TGTGCCAGCAGGATAGGGGGTACAGATACGCAGTATTTT. This encodes CASRIGGTDTQYF. This chain uses TRBV6-5 with TRBJ2-3; TRBD1 is a possible D gene (6 bases). V shed 6 bases and J shed 3 bases, with 10 bases lying between them. This CDR3 contains 13 residues. Germline-derived CDR1 and CDR2 are MNHEY and SVGAGI.

The chain employs TRBV24-1 and TRBJ2-3; 7 bases fit TRBD2. Trimming took 12 bases from V and 7 from J; bases not matched to a gene: 15. CDR3 length: 14 amino acids. CDR1 and CDR2 (germline): KGHDR, SFDVKD. In nucleotides, the CDR3 is TGTGCCGTTAGCGGAGGCGGGGGAAATCATACGCAGTATTTT. It specifies CAVSGGGGNHTQYF.

The rearrangement uses TRBV28 and TRBJ1-1; 7 nucleotides agree with TRBD1. Per germline, CDR1 MDHEN and CDR2 SYDVKM. The junction had 4 bases not matched to a gene; V was cut back by 2 bases and J by 4 bases. The CDR3 extends over 14 amino acids. CDR3 region: CASSLRGRRTEAFF. DNA of the CDR3: TGTGCCAGCAGTTTAAGGGGGCGCCGCACTGAAGCTTTCTTT.